A single sample is the source of the 18 T cell receptor beta chains below, sequenced in a study of CD8 T cells in ankylosing spondylitis. Each CDR3 protein gets one entry after TCRdb re-called the 5' RACE reads with MiXCR. The sample records fewer than 250,000 distinct CDR3 sequences, roughly 25% being singletons. The sequenced sample consisted of blood, either unsorted or a sorted T cell fraction (not recorded which). All receptors derive from a male donor with ankylosing spondylitis or in good health (not recorded which).

This clonotype was observed a handful of times. V is TRBV20-1 and J is TRBJ2-6; D may be TRBD2 (6 bases). This CDR3 spans 14 amino acids. Trimming left V 6 bases short and J 3 bases short, with 12 bases between. Germline CDR1 and CDR2: DFQATT and SNEGSKA (reference sequence). The CDR3 loop reads CSAMTSVGANVLTF. The CDR3 DNA is TGCAGTGCGATGACTAGTGTTGGGGCCAACGTCCTGACTTTC.

The rearrangement uses TRBV6-1 and TRBJ1-5; perhaps TRBD1 as D (6 bases). The CDR3 extends over 15 amino acids. Trimming removed 6 bases from V and 4 bases from J, with 16 bases in between. CDR1 MNHNS and CDR2 SASEGT come from the germline V gene. The chain's CDR3 is CASSRNRVSNQPQHF. For the CDR3, the DNA is TGTGCCAGCAGCCGTAACAGGGTCTCGAATCAGCCCCAGCATTTT.

J is TRBJ1-1 and V is TRBV6-1, with 9 bases that match TRBD1. The CDR3 length is 13 residues. The germline gives CDR1 MNHNS, CDR2 SASEGT. Germline trimming cut 9 bases from V and 3 bases from J; bases unmatched to any gene: 5. CDR3 in amino acids: CASSRDRDTEAFF. CDR3 DNA sequence: TGTGCCAGTAGCCGGGACAGGGACACTGAAGCTTTCTTT.

This clonotype was detected ten times or more. The genes are TRBV18 and TRBJ2-5; 8 nucleotides align to TRBD2. CDR1 is KGHSH, CDR2 LQKENI, per germline. V dropped 6 bases and J dropped 2; count of bases not matched to a gene: 5. The CDR3 has 14 residues. The CDR3 sequence: CASSQGLAQETQYF. The CDR3 DNA sequence: TGTGCCAGCTCGCAAGGACTAGCTCAAGAGACCCAGTACTTC.

V usage is TRBV29-1 and J usage is TRBJ2-7; D is perhaps TRBD2 (6 bases). Per germline, CDR1 SQVTM and CDR2 ANQGSEA. The V end lost 6 bases, the J end lost 0 bases, and 15 bases lay between the germline ends. The CDR3 totals 14 residues. The CDR3 spells CSVLGGGSSYEQYF. CDR3 nucleotides: TGCAGCGTCTTGGGAGGCGGAAGCTCCTACGAGCAGTACTTC.

Regarding this clonotype: A junction end diverges from the germline sequence, so it may reflect a read error. The chain combines TRBV7-7 with TRBJ2-1; 8 bases align to TRBD2. The length of the CDR3 is 14 residues. Germline values: CDR1 SSHAT, CDR2 FNYEAQ (reference sequence). The CDR3 region has the DNA TGTGCTAGCAGCTTAGATCGGACTAGCTCTCCGCAGTTCTTC. It yields the protein CASSLDRTSSPQFF.

V is TRBV4-2 and J is TRBJ2-5; no firm D call. Trimming removed 4 bases at V and 2 bases at J, with 8 bases between. The CDR3 covers 13 residues. CDR1 is LGHNA and CDR2 is YNFKEQ in the germline V gene. In DNA, the CDR3 is TGTGCCAGCAGCCCGGCTAGACAAGAGACCCAGTACTTC. It encodes CASSPARQETQYF.

The V call is TRBV29-1, the J call TRBJ2-5; D is possibly TRBD2 (5 bases). Germline V gene lookup returns CDR1 SQVTM and CDR2 ANQGSEA. There are 10 residues in the CDR3. V shed 7 bases and J shed 5 bases, with 8 bases lying between them. CDR3 in amino acids: CSAGKETQYF. The CDR3 nucleotides are TGCAGCGCCGGGAAGGAGACCCAGTACTTC.

This chain joins TRBV29-1 and TRBJ2-5; the D is unclear. CDR1 SQVTM and CDR2 ANQGSEA come from the germline V gene. The V end lost 1 base, the J end lost 6 bases, and 12 bases lay between the germline ends. This CDR3 is built from 13 residues. This CDR3 reads CSVEVIPWQTQYF. The CDR3 nucleotides are TGCAGCGTTGAAGTGATACCATGGCAGACCCAGTACTTC. Full variable domain (missing parts from reference TRBV29-1 and TRBJ2-5): SAVISQKPSRDICQRGTSLTIQCQVDSQVTMMFWYRQQPGQSLTLIATANQGSEATYESGFVIDKFPISRPNLTFSTLTVSNMSPEDSSIYLCSVEVIPWQTQYFGPGTRLLVL.

This clonotype was seen ten or more times. The chain is built from TRBV5-1 and TRBJ2-1; possible D gene TRBD1, 6 bases. This CDR3 contains 14 residues. In germline, CDR1 is SGHRS, CDR2 YFSETQ. With 4 bases removed from V and 3 bases from J, the gap between germline ends came to 11 bases. DNA for the CDR3: TGCGCCAGCAGCGACCGGACAGTCTACAATGAGCAGTTCTTC. It yields the protein CASSDRTVYNEQFF. Looking up the rest from reference TRBV5-1 and TRBJ2-1 gives the full variable domain: KAGVTQTPRYLIKTRGQQVTLSCSPISGHRSVSWYQQTPGQGLQFLFEYFSETQRNKGNFPGRFSGRQFSNSRSEMNVSTLELGDSALYLCASSDRTVYNEQFFGPGTRLTVL.

This clonotype appeared many times. The chain recombines TRBV18 with TRBJ2-3, with a weak D call TRBD2 (5 bases). Germline V CDR1 and CDR2: KGHSH, LQKENI. The CDR3 consists of 14 residues. Trimming cost V 0 bases and J 6 bases, with 10 bases left between them. The CDR3 DNA is TGTGCCAGCTCACCACCGCGAGGCGGGGATACGCAGTATTTT. Residues: CASSPPRGGDTQYF.

This chain's CDR3 is CSVGPGLQNNEQFF. CDR3 sequence (DNA): TGCAGCGTTGGGCCGGGACTACAAAACAATGAGCAGTTCTTC. The rearrangement joins TRBV29-1 to TRBJ2-1; 7 bases match TRBD2. The V gene end was trimmed by 4 bases and the J gene end by 5 bases; junction bases not matched to a gene: 8. This CDR3 spans 14 amino acids. The germline CDR1 and CDR2 sequences are SQVTM and ANQGSEA.

The rearrangement uses TRBV15 and TRBJ2-1; 7 nucleotides match TRBD1. This CDR3 contains 16 residues. Trimming took 0 bases from V and 7 from J; bases not matched to a gene: 9. Germline V gene lookup returns CDR1 LNHNV and CDR2 YYDKDF (reference sequence). CDR3 loop: CATSRDPRQGTNEQFF. In nucleotides, the CDR3 is TGTGCCACCAGCAGAGATCCGAGACAGGGTACAAATGAGCAGTTCTTC.

This clonotype has at least ten counts. This chain connects TRBV29-1 to TRBJ1-3; possibly TRBD1 for D (5 bases). With 6 bases removed from V and 2 bases from J, the gap between germline ends came to 14 bases. CDR3 length: 14 residues. Per germline, CDR1 SQVTM and CDR2 ANQGSEA. The CDR3 protein is CSVQGVPTGNTIYF. CDR3 DNA: TGCAGCGTGCAGGGAGTACCGACTGGAAACACCATATATTTT.

The V call is TRBV12-3 or TRBV12-4, the J call TRBJ2-7, with 14 nucleotides matching TRBD2. The junction had 5 bases not matched to a gene; V was cut back by 4 bases and J by 6 bases. There are 15 residues in the CDR3. The CDR3 protein is CASSSGLAGVGEQYF. CDR3 in DNA: TGTGCCAGCAGTTCGGGACTAGCGGGAGTCGGCGAGCAGTACTTC.

This clonotype has at least ten counts. For the CDR3, the DNA is TGCAGTGCTAGACCGTATCTAGGAGCAAGGGATAAAGAGACCCAGTACTTC. Translated: CSARPYLGARDKETQYF. This chain connects TRBV20-1 to TRBJ2-5; D is undetermined. The CDR3 totals 17 residues. Germline V gene lookup returns CDR1 DFQATT and CDR2 SNEGSKA (reference sequence). V lost 2 bases to trimming and J lost 3 bases, with 22 bases between them.

The chain employs TRBV6-2 or TRBV6-3 and TRBJ1-5, with 8 positions matching TRBD1. Germline CDR1 and CDR2: MNHEY and SVGEGT. Germline trimming cut 6 bases from V and 7 bases from J; bases unmatched to any gene: 8. The CDR3 covers 14 residues. The CDR3 DNA reads TGTGCCAGCAGCTATGGACAGGGTCTGCAGCCCCAGCATTTT. It encodes CASSYGQGLQPQHF.

The chain has TRBV10-3 and TRBJ2-7; 10 bases match TRBD1. CDR1 ENHRY and CDR2 SYGVKD come from the germline V gene. J gave up 8 bases and V 1 base, and 17 bases lay outside the gene matches. The CDR3 is made up of 18 amino acids. CDR3 amino acids: CAISELKGLGTGATQQYF. CDR3 in DNA: TGTGCCATCAGTGAGTTAAAAGGGCTAGGGACAGGGGCTACGCAGCAGTACTTC.